Listed below are T cell receptor beta chains from one sample, sequenced in a study of beta chain features in type 1 diabetes. Data came from immunoSEQ multiplex PCR; TCRdb stores just in-frame clones and leaves some out. Here the sample spans about 340,000 clones, less than 15% being singletons. Sequenced material: naive CD4+ T cells from blood. The receptors were gathered from a young woman with type 1 diabetes. CDR3s include the opening cysteine and the closing phenylalanine or tryptophan. Fields, in order: V gene, D gene, clone size, J gene, CDR3 protein, CDR3 DNA. The D gene is left open where the match is weak. Clone size is shown for a subset of rows, as once, few, many or a class of expanded clone.

V: TRBV18; D: NA; size: NA; J: TRBJ2-7; CDR3: CASSHGGQSSYEQYF; DNA: TGTGCCAGCTCCCACGGGGGACAGAGCTCCTACGAGCAGTACTTC
V: TRBV7-9; D: TRBD1; size: few; J: TRBJ1-2; CDR3: CASSLVRDRGKSYYGYTF; DNA: TGTGCCAGCAGCTTAGTGAGGGACAGGGGGAAATCCTACTATGGCTACACCTTC
V: TRBV18; D: NA; size: NA; J: TRBJ2-7; CDR3: CASSPRGFRYEQYF; DNA: TGTGCCAGCTCACCGAGAGGGTTTAGGTACGAGCAGTACTTC
V: TRBV5-1; D: TRBD2; size: NA; J: TRBJ2-3; CDR3: CASSPRTSGRGDTQYF; DNA: TGCGCCAGCAGCCCCCGGACTAGCGGGAGAGGGGATACGCAGTATTTT
V: TRBV9; D: NA; size: NA; J: TRBJ1-1; CDR3: CASSVGGTTEAFF; DNA: TGTGCCAGCAGCGTCGGGGGAACCACTGAAGCTTTCTTT
V: TRBV7-3; D: TRBD2; size: few; J: TRBJ2-1; CDR3: CASSSHRTSGRLSSYNEQFF; DNA: TGTGCCAGCAGCTCACACCGGACTAGCGGGAGGTTGAGCTCCTACAATGAGCAGTTCTTC
V: TRBV2; D: TRBD1; size: few; J: TRBJ1-2; CDR3: CASRQGAGYGYTF; DNA: TGTGCCAGCCGACAGGGGGCTGGCTATGGCTACACCTTC
V: TRBV29-1; D: TRBD1; size: few; J: TRBJ1-3; CDR3: CSVDGPGGNTIYF; DNA: TGCAGCGTTGACGGCCCAGGGGGGAACACCATATATTTT
V: TRBV29-1; D: NA; size: few; J: TRBJ2-7; CDR3: CSVLQGYEQYF; DNA: TGCAGCGTCCTTCAGGGGTACGAGCAGTACTTC
V: TRBV11-2; D: NA; size: NA; J: TRBJ2-1; CDR3: CASSPEPGHYNEQFF; DNA: TGTGCCAGCAGCCCTGAACCGGGACACTACAATGAGCAGTTCTTC
V: TRBV28; D: TRBD2; size: NA; J: TRBJ2-3; CDR3: CASSGPHTDTQYF; DNA: TGTGCCAGTAGCGGGCCTCACACAGATACGCAGTATTTT
V: TRBV7-9; D: NA; size: few; J: TRBJ2-2; CDR3: CASSYPPGDGELFF; DNA: TGTGCCAGCAGCTACCCCCCAGGGGACGGGGAGCTGTTTTTT
V: TRBV7-2; D: NA; size: NA; J: TRBJ2-1; CDR3: CASSLMRVYNEQFF; DNA: TGTGCCAGCAGCTTAATGCGAGTTTACAATGAGCAGTTCTTC
V: TRBV29-1; D: NA; size: few; J: TRBJ2-3; CDR3: CSVAVPFTDTQYF; DNA: TGCAGCGTTGCGGTCCCGTTCACAGATACGCAGTATTTT
V: TRBV6-5; D: TRBD2; size: NA; J: TRBJ2-5; CDR3: CASSYVRAGAKETQYF; DNA: TGTGCCAGCAGTTATGTCCGAGCGGGAGCTAAAGAGACCCAGTACTTC
V: TRBV5-1; D: TRBD1; size: NA; J: TRBJ2-1; CDR3: CASSLVGQGSYNEQFF; DNA: TGCGCCAGCAGCTTGGTGGGACAGGGTTCCTACAATGAGCAGTTCTTC
V: TRBV10-3; D: NA; size: NA; J: TRBJ2-1; CDR3: CATLDSQVAGSEQFF; DNA: TGTGCCACCCTGGACTCGCAAGTTGCGGGGAGTGAGCAGTTCTTC
V: TRBV9; D: TRBD2; size: NA; J: TRBJ2-2; CDR3: CASSPAGAGELFF; DNA: TGTGCCAGCAGCCCGGCGGGGGCCGGGGAGCTGTTTTTT
V: TRBV30; D: TRBD1; size: few; J: TRBJ2-1; CDR3: CAWGTGMIGNEQFF; DNA: TGTGCCTGGGGGACAGGGATGATAGGCAATGAGCAGTTCTTC
V: TRBV28; D: TRBD1; size: NA; J: TRBJ2-7; CDR3: CASSSTSTGTYEQYF; DNA: TGTGCCAGCAGCTCCACTTCGACAGGGACCTACGAGCAGTACTTC
V: TRBV11-3; D: NA; size: few; J: TRBJ1-2; CDR3: CASSPETGGNYGYTF; DNA: TGTGCCAGCAGCCCAGAGACAGGCGGAAACTATGGCTACACCTTC
V: TRBV5-4; D: TRBD2; size: NA; J: TRBJ2-1; CDR3: CASSPPGLAGGTDEQFF; DNA: TGTGCCAGCAGCCCGCCGGGACTAGCGGGAGGAACGGATGAGCAGTTCTTC
V: TRBV7-8; D: NA; size: few; J: TRBJ2-2; CDR3: CASSSPLYTGELFF; DNA: TGTGCCAGCAGCTCCCCCTTATACACCGGGGAGCTGTTTTTT
V: TRBV30; D: NA; size: few; J: TRBJ1-5; CDR3: CAWSHLVVNQPQHF; DNA: TGTGCCTGGAGTCACTTAGTGGTCAATCAGCCCCAGCATTTT
V: TRBV29-1; D: NA; size: NA; J: TRBJ2-1; CDR3: CSVGLNRRGFGEQFF; DNA: TGCAGCGTTGGTCTGAACCGCCGGGGGTTCGGTGAGCAGTTCTTC
V: TRBV18; D: TRBD1; size: NA; J: TRBJ2-7; CDR3: CASSPDRDGEQYF; DNA: TGTGCCAGCTCACCGGACAGGGATGGCGAGCAGTACTTC
V: TRBV18; D: NA; size: NA; J: TRBJ2-1; CDR3: CASSPPSVNEQFF; DNA: TGTGCCAGCTCACCTCCCTCGGTCAATGAGCAGTTCTTC
V: TRBV10-3; D: TRBD2; size: NA; J: TRBJ2-5; CDR3: CAISIAGGAQETQYF; DNA: TGTGCCATCAGTATAGCGGGAGGGGCCCAAGAGACCCAGTACTTC
V: TRBV11-2; D: NA; size: few; J: TRBJ2-6; CDR3: CASSRSGPVSGANVLTF; DNA: TGTGCCAGCAGTCGCAGCGGTCCCGTCTCTGGGGCCAACGTCCTGACTTTC
V: TRBV7-9; D: NA; size: NA; J: TRBJ2-1; CDR3: CASSLYRESYNEQFF; DNA: TGTGCCAGCAGCTTGTATCGGGAAAGCTACAATGAGCAGTTCTTC